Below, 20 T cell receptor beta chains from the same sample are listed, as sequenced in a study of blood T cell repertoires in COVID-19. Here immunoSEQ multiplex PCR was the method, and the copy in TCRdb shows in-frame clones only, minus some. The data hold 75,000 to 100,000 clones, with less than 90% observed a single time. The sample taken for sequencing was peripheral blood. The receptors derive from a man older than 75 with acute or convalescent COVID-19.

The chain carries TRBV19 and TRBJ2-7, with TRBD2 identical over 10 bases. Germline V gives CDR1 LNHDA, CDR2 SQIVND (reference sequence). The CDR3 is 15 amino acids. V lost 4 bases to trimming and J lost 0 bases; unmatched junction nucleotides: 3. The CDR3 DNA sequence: TGTGCCAGTAGTACCGGGACTAGCGCCTCCTACGAGCAGTACTTC. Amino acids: CASSTGTSASYEQYF.

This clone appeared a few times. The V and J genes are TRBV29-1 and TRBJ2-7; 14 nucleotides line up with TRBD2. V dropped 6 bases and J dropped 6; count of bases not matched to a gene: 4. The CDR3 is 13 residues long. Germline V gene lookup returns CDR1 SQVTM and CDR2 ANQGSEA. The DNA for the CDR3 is TGCAGCGTGGGGACTAGCGGGAGTTTCGAGCAGTACTTC. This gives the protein CSVGTSGSFEQYF.

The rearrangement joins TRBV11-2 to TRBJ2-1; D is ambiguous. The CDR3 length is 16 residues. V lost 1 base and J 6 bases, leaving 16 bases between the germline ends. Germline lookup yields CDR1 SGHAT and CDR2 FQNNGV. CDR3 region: CASSLAAAPPGNEQFF. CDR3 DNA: TGTGCCAGCAGCTTAGCTGCGGCCCCCCCTGGCAATGAGCAGTTCTTC.

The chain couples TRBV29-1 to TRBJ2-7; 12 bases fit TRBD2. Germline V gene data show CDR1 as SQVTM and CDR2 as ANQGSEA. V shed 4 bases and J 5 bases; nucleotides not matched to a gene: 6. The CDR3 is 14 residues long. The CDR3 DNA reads TGCAGCGTTGTTTATCGGACTAGCGGGAACGAGCAGTACTTC. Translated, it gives CSVVYRTSGNEQYF.

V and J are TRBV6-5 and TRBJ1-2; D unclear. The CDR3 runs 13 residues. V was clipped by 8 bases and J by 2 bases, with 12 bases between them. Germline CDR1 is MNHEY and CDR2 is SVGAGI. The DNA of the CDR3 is TGTGCCAGCTCGGAGTCGGGAAACTATGGCTACACCTTC. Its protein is CASSESGNYGYTF.

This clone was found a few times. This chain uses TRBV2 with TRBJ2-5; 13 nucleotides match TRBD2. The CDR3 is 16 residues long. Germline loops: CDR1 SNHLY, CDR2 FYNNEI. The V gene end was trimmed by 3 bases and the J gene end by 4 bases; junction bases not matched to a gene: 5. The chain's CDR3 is CASSERTSGSLETQYF. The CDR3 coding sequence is TGTGCCAGCAGTGAGAGGACTAGCGGGAGTCTAGAGACCCAGTACTTC.

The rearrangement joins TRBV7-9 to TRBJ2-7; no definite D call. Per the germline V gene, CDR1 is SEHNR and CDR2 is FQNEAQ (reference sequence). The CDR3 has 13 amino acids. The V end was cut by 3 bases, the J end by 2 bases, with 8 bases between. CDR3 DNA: TGTGCCAGCAGCTTGCACAGCACCTACGAGCAGTACTTC. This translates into CASSLHSTYEQYF.

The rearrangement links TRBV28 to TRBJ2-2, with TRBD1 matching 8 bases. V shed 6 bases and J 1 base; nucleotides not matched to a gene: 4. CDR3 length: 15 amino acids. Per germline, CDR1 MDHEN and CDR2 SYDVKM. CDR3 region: CASRPTGGNTGELFF. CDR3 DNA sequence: TGTGCCAGCAGACCCACAGGGGGGAACACCGGGGAGCTGTTTTTT.

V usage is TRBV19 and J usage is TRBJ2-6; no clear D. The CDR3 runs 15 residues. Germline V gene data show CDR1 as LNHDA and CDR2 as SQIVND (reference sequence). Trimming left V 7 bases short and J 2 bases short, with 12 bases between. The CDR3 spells CASTRAQAGANVLTF. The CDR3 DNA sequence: TGTGCCAGTACCCGTGCCCAGGCTGGGGCCAACGTCCTGACTTTC.

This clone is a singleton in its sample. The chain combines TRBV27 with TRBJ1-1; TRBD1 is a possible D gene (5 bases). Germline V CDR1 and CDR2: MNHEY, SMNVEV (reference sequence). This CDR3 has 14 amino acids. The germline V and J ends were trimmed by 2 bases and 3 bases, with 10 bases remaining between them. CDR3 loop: CASSLVRGDTEAFF. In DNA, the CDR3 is TGTGCCAGCAGTTTAGTCCGGGGGGACACTGAAGCTTTCTTT.

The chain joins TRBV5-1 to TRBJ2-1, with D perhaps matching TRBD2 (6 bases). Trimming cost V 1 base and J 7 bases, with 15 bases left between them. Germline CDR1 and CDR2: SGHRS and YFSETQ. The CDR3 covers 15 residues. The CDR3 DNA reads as TGCGCCAGCAGCTTGACTAGCTTAGTGGGGAATGAGCAGTTCTTC. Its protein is CASSLTSLVGNEQFF.

CDR3 region: CASSMAGGPETQYF. CDR3 bases: TGTGCCAGTAGTATGGCGGGAGGGCCGGAGACCCAGTACTTC. J is TRBJ2-5 and V is TRBV19, with 9 bases matching TRBD2. The CDR3 consists of 14 residues. V dropped 3 bases and J dropped 5; count of bases not matched to a gene: 4. Germline CDR1 LNHDA, CDR2 SQIVND (reference sequence).

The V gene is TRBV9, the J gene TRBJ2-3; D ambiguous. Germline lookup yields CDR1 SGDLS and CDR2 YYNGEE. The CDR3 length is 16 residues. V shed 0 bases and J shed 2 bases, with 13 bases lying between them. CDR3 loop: CASSVGPLIHTDTQYF. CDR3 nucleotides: TGTGCCAGCAGCGTAGGCCCACTAATACACACAGATACGCAGTATTTT.

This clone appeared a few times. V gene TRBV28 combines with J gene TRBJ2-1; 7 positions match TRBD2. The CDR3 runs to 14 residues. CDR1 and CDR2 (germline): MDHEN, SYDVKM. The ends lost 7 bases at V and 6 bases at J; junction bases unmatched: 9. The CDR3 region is CASMRREWGNEQFF. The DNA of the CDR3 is TGTGCCAGCATGAGGCGGGAGTGGGGCAATGAGCAGTTCTTC.

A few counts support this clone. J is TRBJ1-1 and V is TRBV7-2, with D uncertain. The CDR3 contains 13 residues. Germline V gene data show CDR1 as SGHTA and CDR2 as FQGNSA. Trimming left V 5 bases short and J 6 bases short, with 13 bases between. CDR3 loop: CASSRVIAAEAFF. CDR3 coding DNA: TGTGCCAGCAGCCGGGTTATCGCCGCTGAAGCTTTCTTT. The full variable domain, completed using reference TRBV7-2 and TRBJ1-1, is GAGVSQSPSNKVTEKGKDVELRCDPISGHTALYWYRQSLGQGLEFLIYFQGNSAPDKSGLPSDRFSAERTGGSVSTLTIQRTQQEDSAVYLCASSRVIAAEAFFGQGTRLTVV.

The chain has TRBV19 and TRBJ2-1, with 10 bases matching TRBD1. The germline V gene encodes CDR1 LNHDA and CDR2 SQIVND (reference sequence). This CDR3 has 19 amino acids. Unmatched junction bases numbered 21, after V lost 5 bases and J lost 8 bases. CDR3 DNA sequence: TGTGCCAGTAGTCGAAGGGGGAGAACCGGGACAGGGGTAATCCATGAGCAGTTCTTC. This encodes CASSRRGRTGTGVIHEQFF. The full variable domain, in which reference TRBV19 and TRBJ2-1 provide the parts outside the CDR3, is DGGITQSPKYLFRKEGQNVTLSCEQNLNHDAMYWYRQDPGQGLRLIYYSQIVNDFQKGDIAEGYSVSREKKESFPLTVTSAQKNPTAFYLCASSRRGRTGTGVIHEQFFGPGTRLTVL.

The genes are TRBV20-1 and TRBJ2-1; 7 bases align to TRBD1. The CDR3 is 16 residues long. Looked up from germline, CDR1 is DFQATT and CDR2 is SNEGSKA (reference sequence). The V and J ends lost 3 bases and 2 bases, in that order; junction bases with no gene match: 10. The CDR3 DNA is TGCAGTGCTAGTAATCCCCGGGACAGCGCCTACAATGAGCAGTTCTTC. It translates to CSASNPRDSAYNEQFF.

CDR3 in DNA: TGTGCCACCAGCAGAGATGAGAGGGTCGAGCAGTACTTC. It codes for CATSRDERVEQYF. This sequence joins TRBV15 and TRBJ2-7; D perhaps matches TRBD2 (5 bases). The CDR3 is 13 amino acids. Germline V gene sequence: CDR1 LNHNV, CDR2 YYDKDF (reference sequence). V lost 0 bases to trimming and J lost 6 bases, with 9 bases between them.

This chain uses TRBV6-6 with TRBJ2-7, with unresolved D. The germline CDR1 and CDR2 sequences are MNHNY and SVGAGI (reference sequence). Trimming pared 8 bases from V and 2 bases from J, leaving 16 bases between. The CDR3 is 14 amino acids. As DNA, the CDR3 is TGTGCCAGCTCCCTTCCGCAGGTTACCTACGAGCAGTACTTC. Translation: CASSLPQVTYEQYF.

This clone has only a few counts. This CDR3 reads CASSLDAGRGNEQFF. The CDR3 DNA reads TGCGCCAGCAGCTTGGACGCGGGGCGGGGCAATGAGCAGTTCTTC. The chain carries TRBV5-1 and TRBJ2-1; TRBD2 might be the D (6 bases). From germline, CDR1 is SGHRS and CDR2 YFSETQ. This CDR3 is built from 15 residues. V was clipped by 0 bases and J by 6 bases, with 13 bases between them.